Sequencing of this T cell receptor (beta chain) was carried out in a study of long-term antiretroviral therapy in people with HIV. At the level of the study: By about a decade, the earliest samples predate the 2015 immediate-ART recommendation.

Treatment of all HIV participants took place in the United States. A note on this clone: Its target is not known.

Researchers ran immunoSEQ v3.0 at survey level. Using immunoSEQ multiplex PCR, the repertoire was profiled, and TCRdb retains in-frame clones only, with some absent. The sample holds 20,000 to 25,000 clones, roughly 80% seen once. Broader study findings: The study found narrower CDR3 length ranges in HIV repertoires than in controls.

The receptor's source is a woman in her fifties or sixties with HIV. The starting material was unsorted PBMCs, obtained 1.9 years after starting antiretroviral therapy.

CDR3 amino acids: CAISEILGSGEQYF. Written as DNA, the CDR3 is TGTGCCATCAGTGAGATCCTAGGTTCGGGAGAGCAGTACTTC. The rearrangement joins TRBV10-3 to TRBJ2-7, with D maybe TRBD2 (5 bases). Per germline, CDR1 ENHRY and CDR2 SYGVKD. V was pared by 2 bases and J by 7 bases, with 15 bases between. This CDR3 is 14 amino acids long.